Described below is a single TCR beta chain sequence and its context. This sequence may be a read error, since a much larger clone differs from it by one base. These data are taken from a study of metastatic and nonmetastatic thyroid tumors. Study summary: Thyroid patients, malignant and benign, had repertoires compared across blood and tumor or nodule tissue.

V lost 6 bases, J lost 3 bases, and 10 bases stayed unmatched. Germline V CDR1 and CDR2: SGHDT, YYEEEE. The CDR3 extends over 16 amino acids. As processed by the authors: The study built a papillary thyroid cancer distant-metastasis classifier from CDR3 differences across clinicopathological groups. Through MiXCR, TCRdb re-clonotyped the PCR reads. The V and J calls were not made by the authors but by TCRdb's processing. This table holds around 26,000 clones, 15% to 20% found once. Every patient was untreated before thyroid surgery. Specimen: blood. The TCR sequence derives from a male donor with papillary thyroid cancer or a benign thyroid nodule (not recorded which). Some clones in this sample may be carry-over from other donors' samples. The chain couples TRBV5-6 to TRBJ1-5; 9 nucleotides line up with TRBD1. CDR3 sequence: CASIKTGTGYNQPQHF. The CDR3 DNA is TGTGCCAGCATTAAAACCGGGACAGGGTACAATCAGCCCCAGCATTTT.